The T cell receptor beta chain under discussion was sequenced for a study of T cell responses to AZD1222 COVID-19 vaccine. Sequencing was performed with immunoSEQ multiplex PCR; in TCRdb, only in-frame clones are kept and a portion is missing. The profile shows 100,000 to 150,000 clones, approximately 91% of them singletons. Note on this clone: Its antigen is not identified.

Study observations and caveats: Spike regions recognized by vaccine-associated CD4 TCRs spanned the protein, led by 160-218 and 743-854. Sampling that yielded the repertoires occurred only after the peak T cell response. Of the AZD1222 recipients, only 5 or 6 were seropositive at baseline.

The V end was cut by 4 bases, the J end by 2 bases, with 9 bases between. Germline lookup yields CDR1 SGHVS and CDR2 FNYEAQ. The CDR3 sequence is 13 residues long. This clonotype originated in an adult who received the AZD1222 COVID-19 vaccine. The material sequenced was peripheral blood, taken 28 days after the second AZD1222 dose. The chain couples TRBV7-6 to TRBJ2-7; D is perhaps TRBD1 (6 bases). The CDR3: CASSSEGAYEQYF. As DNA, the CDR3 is TGTGCCAGCAGCTCTGAGGGGGCCTACGAGCAGTACTTC.